This T cell receptor (beta chain) was recorded in a study of Graves' ophthalmopathy and Graves' hyperthyroidism. Overall study context: Where ophthalmopathy was absent within 18 months of follow-up, hyperthyroidism was stable.

Findings and caveats of the study: The blood repertoire also included most expanded thyroid clonotypes above 0.001 frequency.

Many counts were recorded for this clonotype. Antigen: not known. V was pared by 4 bases and J by 2 bases, with 5 bases of the junction left unmatched. Germline V gene data show CDR1 as SEHNR and CDR2 as FQNEAQ (reference sequence). This CDR3 contains 17 residues. Amplification of the TCR beta CDR3 regions used RNA transcripts (as template). HTBI primers were employed in first-round RT-PCR, then a second-round multiplex PCR followed. TCRdb analysed the multiplex PCR reads with MiXCR anew, one entry per CDR3 protein. This sample yields around 1.1 million distinct CDR3 sequences, of which about 38% are seen a single time; over 8.5% belongs to the top ten.

The sequenced sample consisted of peripheral blood or thyroid tissue (not recorded which). This sequence joins TRBV7-9 and TRBJ2-6, with 10 bases matching TRBD1. This sequence was found in an adult man with Graves' hyperthyroidism. In DNA form, the CDR3 reads TGTGCCAGCAGCTCGGGACAGGGGAAAGCTGGGGCCAACGTCCTGACTTTC. It codes for CASSSGQGKAGANVLTF.